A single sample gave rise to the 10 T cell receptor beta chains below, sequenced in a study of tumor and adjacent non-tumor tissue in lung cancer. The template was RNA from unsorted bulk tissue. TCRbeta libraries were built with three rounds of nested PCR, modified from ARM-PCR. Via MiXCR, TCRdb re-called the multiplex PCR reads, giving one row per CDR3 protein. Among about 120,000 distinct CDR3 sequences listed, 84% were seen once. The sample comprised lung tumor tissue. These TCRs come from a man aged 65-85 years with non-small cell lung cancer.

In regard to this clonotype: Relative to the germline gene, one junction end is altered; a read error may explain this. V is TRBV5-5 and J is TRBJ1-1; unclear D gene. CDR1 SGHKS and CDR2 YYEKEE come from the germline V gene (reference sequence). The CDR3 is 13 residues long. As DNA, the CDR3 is TGTGCCAGCAGCTTAGGGCTAAACACTAAAGCTTTCTTT. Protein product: CASSLGLNTKAFF. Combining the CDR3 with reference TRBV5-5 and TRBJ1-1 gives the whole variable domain DAGVTQSPTHLIKTRGQQVTLRCSPISGHKSVSWYQQVLGQGPQFIFQYYEKEERGRGNFPDRFSARQFPNYSSELNVNALLLGDSALYLCASSLGLNTKAFFGQGTRLTVV.

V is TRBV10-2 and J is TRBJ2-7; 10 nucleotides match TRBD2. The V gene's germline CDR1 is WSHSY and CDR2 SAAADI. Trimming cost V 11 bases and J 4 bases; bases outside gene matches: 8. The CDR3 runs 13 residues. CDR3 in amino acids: CAASETSGYEQYF. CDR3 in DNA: TGCGCCGCCAGTGAGACTAGCGGGTACGAGCAGTACTTC.

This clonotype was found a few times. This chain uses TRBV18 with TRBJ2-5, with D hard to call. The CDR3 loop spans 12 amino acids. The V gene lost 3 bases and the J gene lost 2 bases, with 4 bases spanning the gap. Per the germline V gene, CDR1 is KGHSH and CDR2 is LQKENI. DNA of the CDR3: TGTGCCAGCTCACCCAAGCAAGAGACCCAGTACTTC. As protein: CASSPKQETQYF.

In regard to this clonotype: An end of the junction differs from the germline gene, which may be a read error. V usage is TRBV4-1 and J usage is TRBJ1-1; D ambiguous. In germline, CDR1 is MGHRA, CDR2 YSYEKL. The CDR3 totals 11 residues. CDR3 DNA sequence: TGCGCCAGTAGCCAAGGTGGGGAAGCTCTCTTT. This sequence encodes CASSQGGEALF.

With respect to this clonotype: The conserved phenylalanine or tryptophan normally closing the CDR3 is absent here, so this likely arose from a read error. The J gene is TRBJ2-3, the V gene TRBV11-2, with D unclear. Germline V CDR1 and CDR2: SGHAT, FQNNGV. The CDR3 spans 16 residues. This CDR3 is CSSSLTHGGSTDTQYV. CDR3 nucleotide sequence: TGTTCCAGCAGCTTAACTCATGGTGGAAGCACAGATACGCAGTATGTT.

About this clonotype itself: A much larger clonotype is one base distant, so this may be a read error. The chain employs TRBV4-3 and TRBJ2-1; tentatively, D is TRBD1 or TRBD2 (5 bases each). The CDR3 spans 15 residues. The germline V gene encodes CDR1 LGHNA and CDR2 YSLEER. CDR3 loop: CASSQQIGAYNEHFF. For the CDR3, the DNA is TGCGCCAGCAGCCAACAGATCGGGGCTTACAATGAGCACTTCTTC.

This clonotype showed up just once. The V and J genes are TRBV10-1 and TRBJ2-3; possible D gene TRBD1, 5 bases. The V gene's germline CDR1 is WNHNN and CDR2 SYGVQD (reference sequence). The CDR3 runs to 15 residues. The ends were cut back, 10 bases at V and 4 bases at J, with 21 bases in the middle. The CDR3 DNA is TGCGCCACCGTTGAGTCGAAACAGGCCGCAGATACGCAGTATTTT. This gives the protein CATVESKQAADTQYF.

The CDR3 region is CASSPGTATYTDAFF. CDR3 bases: TGCGCCAGCAGCCCGGGGACGGCGACTTACACCGATGCTTTCTTT. The chain has TRBV4-1 and TRBJ1-1; the D gene is possibly TRBD1 (5 bases). From germline, CDR1 is MGHRA and CDR2 YSYEKL. V lost 4 bases and J lost 11, with 23 bases in between. The CDR3 loop spans 15 amino acids.

This CDR3 reads CASTYFLGTRGTEQYF. The CDR3 region has the DNA TGTGCCAGCACTTATTTTTTGGGGACTAGGGGTACTGAGCAGTACTTC. The genes are TRBV6-5 and TRBJ2-7, with 8 bases identical to TRBD2. CDR3 length equals 16 residues. Trimming removed 7 bases from V and 7 bases from J; junction bases left unmatched: 18. Germline values: CDR1 MNHEY, CDR2 SVGAGI.

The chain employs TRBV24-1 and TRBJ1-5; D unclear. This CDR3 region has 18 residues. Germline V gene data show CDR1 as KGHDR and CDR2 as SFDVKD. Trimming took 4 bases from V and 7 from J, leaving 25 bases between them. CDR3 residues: CATSDGLVKPHQGQPQHF. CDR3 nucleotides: TGTGCCACCAGTGACGGACTGGTAAAACCCCACCAAGGGCAGCCCCAGCATTTT.